These 21 T cell receptor beta chains were sequenced from one sample in a study of glioma-infiltrating T cells. Using RNA template, CDR3s of TCR alpha and beta were amplified with iRepertoire arm-PCR. Using its own MiXCR run on the multiplex PCR reads, TCRdb lists one record per CDR3 protein. There are approximately 190,000 distinct CDR3 sequences in the sample; more than 25% occur only once, and 20% lies in the top ten. Sequenced sample: glioma tissue, nonneoplastic brain tissue, or PBMCs (not recorded which). The receptors shown here come from a human donor with low-grade glioma or glioblastoma, undergoing nonglioma brain surgery, or in good health (not recorded which).

In this sample, this clonotype turned up many times. The chain couples TRBV5-1 to TRBJ1-1; 7 nucleotides match TRBD1. The CDR3 covers 13 residues. Losses at the gene ends were 4 bases for V and 6 bases for J; bases not matched to a gene: 6. CDR1 is SGHRS and CDR2 is YFSETQ in the germline V gene. The CDR3 loop reads CASSLGQEPEAFF. The CDR3 coding sequence is TGCGCCAGCAGCCTTGGACAGGAACCTGAAGCTTTCTTT.

In regard to this clonotype: A read error may explain this, as a much larger clone is one base away. The chain combines TRBV29-1 with TRBJ2-7; a weak D match, TRBD1 (6 bases). Germline V lookup: CDR1 SQVTM, CDR2 ANQGSEA. The length of the CDR3 is 14 residues. CDR3 sequence (DNA): TGCAGAGTAACACCGCTTAGGGGGACCTACGAGCAGTACTTC. It specifies CRVTPLRGTYEQYF.

The gene calls are TRBV7-3 and TRBJ2-5, with 9 bases that match TRBD2. Germline V lookup: CDR1 SGHTA, CDR2 FQGTGA. With 6 bases clipped from V and 13 bases from J, the junction kept 12 bases outside the gene matches. The CDR3 runs 13 residues. CDR3 sequence (DNA): TGTGCCAGCAGTTTCCCTAGCGGGGCCCCTTTGTACTTC. It yields the protein CASSFPSGAPLYF. Variable domain in full (rest from reference TRBV7-3 and TRBJ2-5): GAGVSQTPSNKVTEKGKYVELRCDPISGHTALYWYRQSLGQGPEFLIYFQGTGAADDSGLPNDRFFAVRPEGSVSTLKIQRTERGDSAVYLCASSFPSGAPLYFGPGTRLLVL.

This clonotype was seen ten or more times. V usage is TRBV20-1 and J usage is TRBJ2-1; 7 bases match TRBD2. J lost 8 bases, V lost 0 bases, and 16 bases had no gene match. Per the germline V gene, CDR1 is DFQATT and CDR2 is SNEGSKA (reference sequence). The CDR3 loop spans 17 amino acids. CDR3 sequence (DNA): TGCAGTGCTAGAGATCACTTTAGCGGGTCCCGTGTCGATGAGCAGTTCTTC. Encoded protein: CSARDHFSGSRVDEQFF.

In this sample, this clonotype turned up many times. This sequence joins TRBV6-2 or TRBV6-3 and TRBJ2-3, with D uncertain. CDR3 size: 15 residues. The ends were cut back, 0 bases at V and 4 bases at J, with 11 bases in the middle. Germline loops: CDR1 MNHEY, CDR2 SVGEGT. Written as DNA, the CDR3 is TGTGCCAGCAGTTACTCGGGGAAGCCCCCAGATACGCAGTATTTT. Residues: CASSYSGKPPDTQYF.

Concerning this clonotype itself: Germline is not matched at one junction end, which may reflect a read error. The chain is built from TRBV6-2 or TRBV6-3 and TRBJ2-5; TRBD1 matches at 10 bases. CDR3 length: 17 amino acids. Germline V gives CDR1 MNHEY, CDR2 SVGEGT. CDR3 protein: CAISESGGQGSGETQYF. The DNA of the CDR3 is TGTGCCATCAGTGAGTCGGGGGGACAGGGGTCGGGGGAGACCCAGTACTTC.

On this clonotype: This may come from a read error, since a much larger clone is one base off. The V gene is TRBV29-1, the J gene TRBJ2-7; D is uncertain. CDR1 is SQVTM and CDR2 is ANQGSEA in the germline V gene. CDR3 size: 12 residues. The CDR3 spells CGVEGISYEQYF. For the CDR3, the DNA is TGCGGCGTTGAAGGGATCTCCTACGAGCAGTACTTC.

This clonotype was detected ten times or more. This could be a read error, since a much larger clone is one nucleotide away. The CDR3 region is CASSEFHQGTQYF. Written as DNA, the CDR3 is TGTGCCAGCAGTGAATTCCACCAAGGGACCCAGTACTTC. The genes are TRBV25-1 and TRBJ2-5; D is unresolved. The CDR3 is 13 amino acids. Germline V gene lookup returns CDR1 MGHDK and CDR2 SYGVNS.

In its sample, this clonotype was seen many times. The chain combines TRBV7-2 with TRBJ1-2; D gene ambiguous. In germline, CDR1 is SGHTA, CDR2 FQGNSA. V lost 5 bases to trimming and J lost 5 bases, with 12 bases between them. The CDR3 spans 13 residues. The CDR3 coding sequence is TGTGCCAGCAGCCCGGGAATTTCGTATGGCTACACCTTC. Protein product: CASSPGISYGYTF.

V usage is TRBV27 and J usage is TRBJ2-3; weak D call: TRBD2 (6 bases). The ends were cut back, 6 bases at V and 8 bases at J, with 21 bases in the middle. Per germline, CDR1 MNHEY and CDR2 SMNVEV (reference sequence). This CDR3 has 15 residues. For the CDR3, the DNA is TGTGCCAGCAGCCCGGTTAGCGGAACCCTCGGTACGCAGTATTTT. Residues: CASSPVSGTLGTQYF.

This clonotype has ten or more counts. The rearrangement uses TRBV7-2 and TRBJ1-2, with D unclear. The germline V gene encodes CDR1 SGHTA and CDR2 FQGNSA. Trimming removed 5 bases from V and 1 base from J, with 14 bases in between. CDR3 size: 15 residues. The CDR3 nucleotides read TGTGCCAGCAGCCCTCTAGAGTTACTTAACTATGGCTACACCTTC. Encoded protein: CASSPLELLNYGYTF.

V is TRBV13 and J is TRBJ1-1, with D possibly TRBD1 on 5 matching bases. The CDR3 consists of 16 residues. Deletions cut 10 bases from V and 2 bases from J, with 23 bases between. Per germline, CDR1 PRHDT and CDR2 FYEKMQ (reference sequence). The CDR3 loop reads CATLTLRGASNTEAFF. In nucleotides, the CDR3 is TGTGCCACCTTGACCCTGAGGGGCGCGAGCAACACTGAAGCTTTCTTT.

On this clonotype: At one boundary the junction diverges from the germline segment, which might be a read error. The chain joins TRBV12-3 or TRBV12-4 to TRBJ2-2, with 7 bases aligning to TRBD2. This CDR3 is built from 17 residues. The CDR3 is CAGSYGPGLTNTGELFF. The CDR3 DNA is TGTGCCGGCAGTTATGGCCCGGGACTAACTAACACCGGGGAGCTGTTTTTT.

This clonotype was observed a few times. The V and J genes are TRBV7-9 and TRBJ2-4; D perhaps matches TRBD2 (6 bases). CDR3 length: 14 amino acids. From germline, CDR1 is SEHNR and CDR2 FQNEAQ (reference sequence). Between the trimmed V and J ends, which lost 4 bases and 8 bases, there was a span of 15 bases. This chain's CDR3 is CASSSVVGGDIQYF. The CDR3 DNA follows: TGTGCCAGCAGCTCCGTGGTAGGAGGGGACATTCAGTACTTC.

As concerns this clonotype: Just one base apart from a much larger clone, this may be a read error. The conserved phenylalanine or tryptophan is not found at the CDR3 terminus, so this likely reflects a read error. The chain couples TRBV7-9 to TRBJ2-1, with D unclear. The CDR3 extends over 14 amino acids. Germline CDR1 and CDR2: SEHNR and FQNEAQ (reference sequence). Trimming stripped 2 bases from V and 8 bases from J, with 13 bases between. Here the CDR3 reads CASSLSGSSYEQFL. In DNA form, the CDR3 reads TGTGCCAGCAGCTTATCCGGCTCTTCATATGAGCAGTTCCTC.

Remarks on this clonotype: It may be a read error: a sequence one base away is much more abundant. The gene calls are TRBV29-1 and TRBJ2-3; maybe TRBD2 (6 bases). The CDR3 loop spans 11 amino acids. CDR1 is SQVTM and CDR2 is ANQGSEA in the germline V gene. CDR3 protein: CSVLRGDKQYF. As DNA, the CDR3 is TGCAGCGTTTTGCGGGGAGATAAGCAGTATTTT.

Comment on this clonotype: A much larger clone differs from this one at a single base, so this may be a read error. The CDR3 reads CASSFGGTYKQYF. The CDR3 nucleotides are TGTGCCAGCAGTTTTGGGGGAACCTACAAGCAGTACTTC. The V and J genes are TRBV12-3 or TRBV12-4 and TRBJ2-7, with D perhaps given as TRBD1 or TRBD2 (5 bases each). CDR3 size: 13 residues.

Ten or more counts support this clonotype. V and J are TRBV6-5 and TRBJ2-5, with D tentatively TRBD1 or TRBD2 (5 bases each). Germline lookup yields CDR1 MNHEY and CDR2 SVGAGI. Trimming removed 0 bases at V and 7 bases at J, with 15 bases between. The CDR3 runs to 15 residues. The CDR3 region is CASSYSALGDGTQYF. CDR3 DNA: TGTGCCAGCAGTTACTCAGCGCTGGGGGACGGGACCCAGTACTTC.

As for this clonotype: A read error may explain this, as a much larger clone is one base away. V usage is TRBV18 and J usage is TRBJ1-2; D is ambiguous. This CDR3 has 13 residues. The germline V gene encodes CDR1 KGHSH and CDR2 LQKENI. CDR3 in amino acids: CASSPDELYAYTF. The CDR3 region has the DNA TGTGCCAGCTCACCGGATGAATTATATGCCTACACCTTC.

This clonotype has a count of ten or more. The rearrangement joins TRBV7-2 to TRBJ1-1, with D possibly matching TRBD1 (5 bases). The length of the CDR3 is 13 residues. The ends were cut back, 6 bases at V and 3 bases at J, with 11 bases in the middle. Germline loops: CDR1 SGHTA, CDR2 FQGNSA. The CDR3 loop is CASRLGGDTEAFF. CDR3 in DNA: TGTGCCAGCAGGCTCGGAGGGGACACTGAAGCTTTCTTT.

This clonotype was picked up many times. The V call is TRBV20-1, the J call TRBJ2-7; TRBD2 matches at 7 bases. The V and J ends lost 6 bases and 0 bases, in that order; junction bases with no gene match: 8. Germline-derived CDR1 and CDR2 are DFQATT and SNEGSKA (reference sequence). CDR3 size: 14 residues. CDR3 DNA sequence: TGCAGTGCCATGAGCGGGGCATACTCCTACGAGCAGTACTTC. Translating it yields CSAMSGAYSYEQYF.